This entry is about one T cell receptor (beta chain). Its antigen specificity is not known. It has no much larger one-base neighbor in the sample; base qualities were not kept. In total, over 600 healthy bone marrow donors made up the cohort. At the time of sampling, every cohort member was nominally healthy, though immune exposures that went unrecorded were likely present. The donor was CMV seronegative and was included in the group of approximately 350 seronegative cohort members. A peripheral blood sample was collected from each donor, and TCR beta sequencing was performed on peripheral blood mononuclear cells. The Qiagen DNeasy Blood Extraction Kit was used to extract genomic DNA from the blood cell samples. The library relied on the immunoSEQ multiplex PCR assay. The multiplex PCR relied on a mix of 60 forward primers for TCR Vbeta segments and 13 reverse primers for TCR Jbeta segments. The CDR3 region of rearranged TCR beta genes was amplified from genomic DNA by a multiplex PCR assay. The amplified TCR beta libraries were sequenced on the Illumina HiSeq System as 87-base-pair reads. As for how the authors treated the data: Across the roughly 700 repertoires, a later analysis counted tens of millions of unique TCR beta chains, about 10 million of which were shared by at least two donors. To remove PCR and sequencing errors, raw reads were error-corrected and collapsed into unique sequences using a nearest-neighbor algorithm that merged closely related sequences. CDR3 sequences were aligned to IMGT reference sequences to assign V, D and J gene segments. For a sequence to be retained, a match of at least six nucleotides was required to both a V gene segment and a J gene segment. A rearrangement counted as productive if the CDR3 had no stop codons and remained in frame with V and J, and every other rearrangement counted as non-productive. CDR3 was defined by IMGT convention, running from the second conserved V-encoded cysteine to the conserved J-encoded phenylalanine. The earlier analysis of 500 to 750 of the donors excluded any sequence lacking an unambiguous match to a single V gene segment. In an earlier analysis of 450 to 750 of the donors, a V segment was called functional when productive rearrangements were above 56.7%, and segregating when the standard deviation between donors exceeded 5%. A statistical classification framework was developed to diagnose cytomegalovirus status using the catalog of TCR beta chain sequences. In a later analysis, TCR nucleotide sequences were compared against IMGT/GENE-DB human TR gene sequences so that V and J genes could be assigned. The TCRdist pipeline was used in a later analysis to assign CDR3 sequences and most-parsimonious VDJ recombination scenarios. In a later analysis, each TCR beta chain was defined by its CDR3 amino acid sequence together with its V-gene family, and reads without a unique V-gene family were excluded. In a later analysis, approximately 640 highly shared, low-generation-probability nucleotide sequences were removed to address suspected cross-contamination and a sequencing artifact. In a later analysis, a clonal expansion index was calculated for each public chain from normalized within-repertoire ranks of inferred template counts. In a later analysis, generation probabilities were computed using a VDJ recombination model fitted to out-of-frame rearrangements, and the results were checked against IGoR. In a later analysis, hypergeometric tests were used to score TCR-TCR, TCR-HLA and TCR-CMV co-occurrence, with a repertoire-size bias correction applied to TCR pairs. In a later analysis, false discovery rates were estimated by permuting HLA or CMV assignments 20 times. In a later analysis, co-occurring TCRs were grouped using DBSCAN, with TCRdist sequence similarity added in when clustering inside HLA-allele-positive subsets. Co-occurrence clustering excluded repertoires with fewer than 30,000 or more than 120,000 public chains, plus five with anomalous nucleotide sharing. The immuneACCESS repertoire file appears here via TCRdb, limited to in-frame rearrangements. These files lack a portion of the clones; in checked studies, under half of the deficit traces to unresolved V genes, and the cause of the others is not known. V and J calls and clone size come straight from that table; D and trimming were deduced from the DNA. For this sample there are more than 35,000 clones; 60% to 70% appear just once. Of the sample, about 4% is held by the ten largest clones.

This sample was included in a study of cytomegalovirus exposure and HLA in healthy donors listed by TCRdb under 2017. For the study in its entirety: An earlier analysis of 587 of the donors reported 250 to 300 Gb of sequence data and some 110 million unique TCR beta sequences obtained from around 180 million T cells. An early release that covered fewer than 800 HLA-typed donors contained around 300 gigabases of sequencing data and 80 million or so unique TCR sequences. Of the approximately 400 genotyped donors, 65% to 90% fell in the genetic ancestry cluster associated with self-reported Caucasian donors. The study was designed to test whether signatures of past pathogen exposure could be identified by cataloging public T cell receptors. The T cell repertoires of 700 or so subjects were profiled by immunosequencing and related to cytomegalovirus serostatus. Besides the first cohort of around 670 subjects, a separate validation cohort made up of roughly 130 different subjects was used. High-throughput TCR immunosequencing, statistical association of individual TCRs with disease status, and machine learning were combined to predict cytomegalovirus infection status. In a later analysis, previously published TCR beta repertoires from 670 or so donors were re-analyzed and high-resolution HLA genotyping was added so that TCR occurrence patterns could be studied. The later analysis used no new phenotypic data to find candidate immune exposures, relying instead on TCR beta sequences and their occurrence across donors. To decide whether each TCR beta V gene segment behaved as functional or pseudogenic, an earlier analysis of some 600 of the donors relied on high-throughput TCR beta sequencing. Donor age, sex, ethnicity and CMV serostatus were compiled alongside the repertoire data. Genome-wide SNP genotypes for about 65% of the 666 donors were used in a later genetic analysis, which treated that subset as a discovery cohort. All discovery cohort repertoires had been generated on a single sequencing platform. HLA typing included class I and class II loci at four-digit resolution. Typing coverage differed by locus: A, B, C, DRB1 and DQB1 were typed in roughly 629-630 donors, DQA1 in 500 to 550, DPA1 in 600 to 610, and DPB1 in just under 490. Five DR-DQ haplotypes were treated as single units for association and clustering because of strong linkage in the cohort. On average, 235,054 unique TCR beta nucleotide sequences were sequenced per donor among more than 350 genotyped donors of the cohort, with roughly a sixth of those sequences being non-productive. Overall results and qualifications from the work: In a later genetic analysis, fewer N-insertions in productive TCRs were reported among donors in an Asian-associated ancestry cluster than the approximately 710-donor mean. Strong co-occurrence of HLA alleles, especially DR and DQ, made assigning TCR associations to individual alleles difficult. Because HLA typing was unavailable for some donors at each locus, only the typed subset was used in association tests. The classifier was reported to diagnose cytomegalovirus status with high specificity and sensitivity in both the original and validation cohorts. Roughly uniform sequencing depth across donors was assumed in presence/absence analyses, although this assumption may not hold. A later analysis found that HLA-associated TCR beta chains were more clonally expanded and had lower generation probabilities than equally common non-associated chains. CMV serostatus was the only immune exposure information available for the cohort. The study listed 150 to 200 TCR beta chains as associated with cytomegalovirus. Linkage disequilibrium might explain the correlated functional status among segregating V segments, but an unknown experimental factor could not be excluded. A later analysis found that most CMV-associated TCR beta chains appeared HLA-restricted, with HLA associations seemingly driven largely by CMV exposure. The 87-base-pair reads could not distinguish some IMGT-functional V segments, including TRBV6-2 and TRBV6-3, so those segments were excluded. Because counts were too low, approximately 15 rarely observed V segments, including chromosome 9 orphons, were excluded from the earlier analysis of about 500 of the donors. In an earlier analysis of some 550 of the donors, most TCR beta V segments were observed in productive rearrangements about 87% or about 30% of the time, broadly matching IMGT annotations. In a later analysis, several top co-occurrence clusters were reported to appear linked to parvovirus B19, influenza, CMV and Epstein-Barr virus. Across donors, most TCR sequences were observed very rarely, whereas some public TCRs were present in many individuals. This cohort had only TCR beta chains sequenced, and the lack of alpha or paired-chain data limited which features could be detected. A few of the identified cytomegalovirus-associated TCR beta chains were confirmed in vitro to be specific for cytomegalovirus antigens. A further reported finding was that TCR beta sequences accurately predicted the HLA-A and HLA-B alleles for most subjects in the first cohort. In a later analysis, around 15,000 TCR beta sequences were associated with specific HLA alleles at a false discovery rate of 0.05. A group of highly shared sequence variants was considered likely to be a technical artifact of the sequencing pipeline. The authors suggested that the approach could potentially be extended to other disease states and immunological phenotypes. A later genetic analysis associated a missense DCLRE1C variant with V-gene and J-gene trimming of TCR beta chains, and an independent cohort replicated the association. In a later analysis, TCR association rates were found to vary across HLA loci, with the most associated TCRs seen for DRB1 alleles and the fewest for HLA-C alleles.

The CDR3 runs 15 residues from the cysteine to the phenylalanine. CDR3 DNA is the only sequence kept; it has 45 bases, read in frame from the first base. V drops 6 bases and J drops 7 bases, leaving 19 bases in between. CDR1 and CDR2, per the germline V gene, are MDHEN and SYDVKM. The chain employs TRBV28 and TRBJ2-1, with TRBD2 as a weak D call on 6 bases. This TCR was sampled from a man aged 40-49 years in good health and CMV-seronegative. Sequencing was carried out using PBMCs. The sequence in DNA is TGTGCCAGCAGCCCGGTGGACGGGGGAAGGAATGAGCAGTTCTTC. This translates into CASSPVDGGRNEQFF. Reference TRBV28 and TRBJ2-1 proteins supply the regions before and after the CDR3; the full variable domain is: DVKVTQSSRYLVKRTGEKVFLECVQDMDHENMFWYRQDPGLGLRLIYFSYDVKMKEKGDIPEGYSVSREKKERFSLILESASTNQTSMYLCASSPVDGGRNEQFFGPGTRLTVL.